The 2 T cell receptor beta chains below come from one sample, sequenced in a study of blood T cell repertoires in COVID-19. Repertoires were generated with immunoSEQ multiplex PCR, while TCRdb's copy carries only in-frame clones and drops some. The data hold roughly 300,000 clones, with 65% to 85% observed a single time. Material for sequencing was peripheral blood. The receptors stem from a human donor with COVID-19, enrolled during active disease. The donor label of this sample is uncertain.

This chain connects TRBV30 to TRBJ1-6, with 7 bases lining up with TRBD1. Germline CDR1 GTSNPN, CDR2 SVGIG (reference sequence). J was trimmed by 6 bases and V by 2 bases; bases with no gene match: 4. The CDR3 extends over 14 amino acids. This CDR3 reads CAWSYRGRNSPLHF. The CDR3 DNA sequence: TGTGCCTGGAGTTACAGGGGCCGTAATTCACCCCTCCACTTT.

The rearrangement links TRBV19 to TRBJ1-5, with D possibly TRBD1 on 5 matching bases. The CDR3 has 15 amino acids. In germline, CDR1 is LNHDA, CDR2 SQIVND (reference sequence). The V end was cut by 2 bases, the J end by 6 bases, with 14 bases between. CDR3 amino acids: CASSIRQGGSQPQHF. Here the CDR3 DNA reads TGTGCCAGTAGTATACGTCAGGGAGGAAGTCAGCCCCAGCATTTT.